Each of the 9 T cell receptor beta chains below was sequenced from the same sample in a study of T cells after posttransplantation cyclophosphamide. Control samples came 1 year after myeloablative marrow transplants with methotrexate plus calcineurin inhibitor. TCRdb's copy holds only in-frame clones and misses some; the assay was immunoSEQ multiplex PCR. This sample carries 15,000 or so clones, roughly 91% of them seen once, and the ten largest clones take around 4%. Here the sequenced sample was PBMCs, taken after an allogeneic stem cell transplant with a calcineurin inhibitor and methotrexate. The receptor source for this set is a male patient aged 45-59 years who received an allogeneic stem cell transplant from an unrelated donor, was CMV-positive, and had chronic GVHD only. Some T cells may possibly be graft donor cells.

The chain recombines TRBV5-4 with TRBJ2-7; TRBD1 aligns across 10 bases. The germline V gene has CDR1 SGHNT and CDR2 YYREEE (reference sequence). The V and J ends lost 4 bases and 3 bases, in that order; junction bases with no gene match: 4. This CDR3 comprises 14 residues. In DNA form, the CDR3 reads TGTGCCAGCAGCCGAAGGACAGGGGGCTACGAGCAGTACTTC. Residues: CASSRRTGGYEQYF.

The chain employs TRBV7-6 and TRBJ2-5; D is unclear. V lost 5 bases, J lost 7 bases, and 17 bases lay in between. Germline values: CDR1 SGHVS, CDR2 FNYEAQ. The length of the CDR3 is 14 residues. For the CDR3, the DNA is TGTGCCAGCAGCCAAAAACCTAACCCCTTGACCCAGTACTTC. Encoded protein: CASSQKPNPLTQYF. The entire variable domain, with the rest obtained from reference TRBV7-6 and TRBJ2-5, is as follows: GAGVSQSPRYKVTKRGQDVALRCDPISGHVSLYWYRQALGQGPEFLTYFNYEAQQDKSGLPNDRFSAERPEGSISTLTIQRTEQRDSAMYRCASSQKPNPLTQYFGPGTRLLVL.

V is TRBV5-1 and J is TRBJ2-7, with D possibly TRBD1 on 5 matching bases. From germline, CDR1 is SGHRS and CDR2 YFSETQ. The CDR3 runs 13 residues. The ends were cut back, 4 bases at V and 4 bases at J, with 12 bases in the middle. The CDR3 nucleotides are TGCGCCAGCAGCCAAACCCAGGGTTACGAGCAGTACTTC. Amino acids: CASSQTQGYEQYF. Filled out from reference TRBV5-1 and TRBJ2-7, the complete variable domain reads KAGVTQTPRYLIKTRGQQVTLSCSPISGHRSVSWYQQTPGQGLQFLFEYFSETQRNKGNFPGRFSGRQFSNSRSEMNVSTLELGDSALYLCASSQTQGYEQYFGPGTRLTVT.

J is TRBJ2-2 and V is TRBV28; TRBD2 might be the D (5 bases). Trimming took 5 bases from V and 6 from J, leaving 10 bases between them. The CDR3 covers 13 residues. Germline CDR1 MDHEN, CDR2 SYDVKM. In DNA, the CDR3 is TGTGCCAGCAGTAACACTAGATCCGGGGAGCTGTTTTTT. It codes for CASSNTRSGELFF.

V and J are TRBV5-8 and TRBJ1-2; D is possibly TRBD1 (5 bases). This CDR3 region has 20 residues. Deletions cut 4 bases from V and 1 base from J, with 29 bases between. Germline CDR1 is SGHTS and CDR2 is YDEGEE. In nucleotides, the CDR3 is TGTGCCAGCAGCCCGCGCCCAAAGACAACAGGCCGGCCCCTTAACTATGGCTACACCTTC. Its translation: CASSPRPKTTGRPLNYGYTF.

The chain links TRBV13 to TRBJ2-2, with 7 bases aligning to TRBD1. Germline CDR1 PRHDT, CDR2 FYEKMQ (reference sequence). The CDR3 consists of 16 residues. Unmatched junction bases numbered 4, after V lost 0 bases and J lost 3 bases. CDR3 in amino acids: CASSLGQGVYTGELFF. The CDR3 DNA sequence: TGTGCCAGCAGCTTAGGCCAGGGGGTATACACCGGGGAGCTGTTTTTT.

The genes are TRBV27 and TRBJ2-1, with D uncertain. The CDR3 sequence is 15 residues long. Germline CDR1 reads MNHEY; CDR2 reads SMNVEV (reference sequence). The ends were cut back, 7 bases at V and 0 bases at J, with 13 bases in the middle. The CDR3 DNA reads as TGTGCCAGCATGCGAATAGATATCTCCTACAATGAGCAGTTCTTC. It specifies CASMRIDISYNEQFF.

This clone was seen a single time. The rearrangement links TRBV7-2 to TRBJ2-7; D is possibly TRBD1 (6 bases). From germline, CDR1 is SGHTA and CDR2 FQGNSA. With 3 bases removed from V and 2 bases from J, the gap between germline ends came to 8 bases. This CDR3 has 13 residues. The CDR3 reads CASSFDRTYEQYF. DNA of the CDR3: TGTGCCAGCAGCTTCGACAGGACCTACGAGCAGTACTTC.

There are a few counts of this clone. The chain uses TRBV5-6 and TRBJ1-2, with 7 bases lining up with TRBD1. The CDR3 runs 15 residues. Germline CDR1 and CDR2: SGHDT and YYEEEE. With V trimmed by 4 bases and J by 1 base, 7 bases remained unmatched. CDR3: CASSLEGAFNYGYTF. CDR3 sequence (DNA): TGTGCCAGCAGCCTCGAGGGGGCTTTTAACTATGGCTACACCTTC.